This is a list of T cell receptor beta chains from one sample in a study of shared clonotypes between healthy human individuals. The data were produced by immunoSEQ multiplex PCR, yet TCRdb's version contains in-frame clones alone and is incomplete. The profile covers roughly 2,300,000 clones, with under 95% appearing a single time and approximately 0.4% taken by the ten largest. The specimen was naive CD4+ T cells from PBMCs. The receptors stem from a man in his late teens or twenties in good health. Some clones in this sample may be carry-over from other donors' samples. Both conserved end residues are part of each CDR3. Each record gives: J gene, D gene, V gene, clone size, CDR3 protein, CDR3 DNA. The D gene is left open where the match is weak. A clone size is listed for some rows: how often the clone was seen (once, few, many), or a class if it is expanded.

TRBJ1-4 | . | TRBV19 | . | CASSTRENEKLFF | TGTGCCAGTAGTACGAGAGAAAATGAAAAACTGTTTTTT
TRBJ1-2 | . | TRBV29-1 | . | CSVETAANYGYTF | TGCAGCGTTGAGACGGCAGCTAACTATGGCTACACCTTC
TRBJ2-7 | TRBD2 | TRBV28 | . | CASTSVGRGSSYEQYF | TGTGCCAGCACCTCCGTCGGGCGGGGGAGCTCCTACGAGCAGTACTTC
TRBJ2-7 | TRBD1 | TRBV4-3 | . | CASSQDRGRGYEQYF | TGCGCCAGCAGCCAAGATCGCGGCAGGGGGTACGAGCAGTACTTC
TRBJ1-5 | TRBD1 | TRBV4-1 | . | CASSPEPGQSNQPQHF | TGCGCCAGCAGCCCTGAACCGGGACAGAGCAATCAGCCCCAGCATTTT
TRBJ1-3 | . | TRBV10-3 | once | CAISDGGPLGNTIYF | TGTGCCATCAGTGACGGGGGGCCTCTTGGAAACACCATATATTTT
TRBJ2-1 | . | TRBV7-8 | . | CASSTRPLEFHEQFF | TGTGCCAGCAGCACACGACCATTAGAATTTCATGAGCAGTTCTTC
TRBJ1-1 | . | TRBV9 | once | CASSVGVTETNTEAFF | TGTGCCAGCAGCGTAGGAGTTACAGAAACTAACACTGAAGCTTTCTTT
TRBJ1-5 | TRBD1 | TRBV30 | . | CTWSGVRTGFLGNQPQHF | TGTACCTGGAGTGGGGTGAGGACAGGGTTTTTGGGCAATCAGCCCCAGCATTTT
TRBJ2-7 | TRBD2 | TRBV10-3 | . | CASSYEGSGAAYEQYF | TGTGCCAGCAGTTACGAAGGTAGCGGGGCTGCCTACGAGCAGTACTTC
TRBJ1-1 | . | TRBV2 | . | CASSEVAAGNTEAFF | TGTGCCAGCAGTGAAGTGGCGGCGGGGAACACTGAAGCTTTCTTT
TRBJ2-1 | TRBD2 | TRBV9 | . | CASSVAGDSYNEQFF | TGTGCCAGCAGCGTGGCGGGAGATTCCTACAATGAGCAGTTCTTC
TRBJ1-3 | . | TRBV19 | once | CASSISQLGNTIYF | TGTGCCAGTAGTATATCCCAGCTTGGAAACACCATATATTTT
TRBJ1-1 | . | TRBV5-1 | . | CASSLLGGANTEAFF | TGCGCCAGCAGCTTGTTAGGGGGAGCGAACACTGAAGCTTTCTTT
TRBJ1-2 | . | TRBV7-2 | . | CASSLARGRNYGYTF | TGTGCCAGCAGCTTAGCTCGAGGGCGGAACTATGGCTACACCTTC
TRBJ1-5 | TRBD1 | TRBV7-9 | few | CASSLRDREGQPQHF | TGTGCCAGCAGCTTAAGGGACAGGGAAGGTCAGCCCCAGCATTTT
TRBJ2-1 | TRBD2 | TRBV9 | . | CASSPLGGRAYEQFF | TGTGCCAGCAGCCCTCTGGGCGGGAGGGCATATGAGCAGTTCTTC
TRBJ2-7 | . | TRBV5-1 | . | CASSLAGSPSYEQYF | TGCGCCAGCAGCTTGGCAGGCAGTCCCTCCTACGAGCAGTACTTC
TRBJ1-1 | . | TRBV6-1 | . | CASDRPHEAFF | TGTGCCTCCGACCGCCCTCATGAAGCTTTCTTT
TRBJ2-3 | . | TRBV5-1 | . | CASSLVVMDTQYF | TGCGCCAGCAGCTTGGTTGTTATGGATACGCAGTATTTT
TRBJ2-3 | . | TRBV7-9 | once | CASSLTLASILGGDTQYF | TGTGCCAGCAGCTTAACACTAGCGAGCATTTTAGGGGGAGATACGCAGTATTTT
TRBJ2-3 | . | TRBV2 | once | CASARDQGPDTQYF | TGTGCCAGCGCCCGGGATCAGGGGCCAGATACGCAGTATTTT
TRBJ2-5 | . | TRBV4-1 | . | CASSQRWVEETQYF | TGCGCCAGCAGCCAAAGGTGGGTGGAAGAGACCCAGTACTTC
TRBJ2-3 | TRBD2 | TRBV7-2 | once | CASSLASHWREARDTQYF | TGTGCCAGCAGCTTAGCGTCGCACTGGCGGGAGGCTAGGGATACGCAGTATTTT
TRBJ1-1 | . | TRBV11-2 | . | CASSLRVAAGEAFF | TGTGCCAGCAGCTTAAGGGTAGCAGCTGGCGAAGCTTTCTTT
TRBJ1-2 | TRBD1 | TRBV9 | . | CASSVAGRGDYGYTF | TGTGCCAGCAGCGTAGCTGGCAGGGGGGACTATGGCTACACCTTC
TRBJ2-2 | . | TRBV30 | . | CAWSVLRTGELFF | TGTGCCTGGAGTGTATTACGCACCGGGGAGCTGTTTTTT
TRBJ2-3 | TRBD2 | TRBV5-1 | . | CASSLVLAGVGTDTQYF | TGCGCCAGCAGCTTGGTACTAGCGGGAGTCGGCACAGATACGCAGTATTTT
TRBJ2-7 | . | TRBV4-3 | . | CASSPSPTGTHPYEQYF | TGCGCCAGCAGCCCAAGTCCCACCGGGACGCATCCCTACGAGCAGTACTTC
TRBJ2-2 | TRBD1 | TRBV2 | . | CASRTGLAGELFF | TGTGCCAGCAGGACAGGGTTGGCCGGGGAGCTGTTTTTT
TRBJ2-5 | . | TRBV5-1 | . | CASSSGLGFVRETQYF | TGCGCCAGCAGCTCCGGGTTGGGGTTCGTTCGAGAGACCCAGTACTTC
TRBJ1-5 | TRBD1 | TRBV5-1 | . | CASSLAGQGNQPQHF | TGCGCCAGCAGCTTGGCGGGACAGGGCAATCAGCCCCAGCATTTT
TRBJ2-1 | TRBD2 | TRBV15 | . | CATSRVLAGGNEQFF | TGTGCCACCAGCAGAGTGCTAGCGGGAGGCAATGAGCAGTTCTTC
TRBJ1-3 | . | TRBV27 | . | CASSLRPGVGNTIYF | TGTGCCAGCAGTTTAAGGCCAGGGGTGGGAAACACCATATATTTT
TRBJ2-7 | . | TRBV1 | once | CTSSQLTSGTGPYEQYF | TGCACCAGCAGCCAACTTACTTCCGGGACAGGACCCTACGAGCAGTACTTC
TRBJ1-2 | TRBD1 | TRBV29-1 | . | CSGGQGAYGYTF | TGCAGCGGGGGACAGGGGGCGTATGGCTACACCTTC
TRBJ1-1 | . | TRBV28 | . | CASSPPGRDTEAFF | TGTGCCAGCAGTCCCCCCGGACGCGACACTGAAGCTTTCTTT
TRBJ2-3 | . | TRBV28 | . | CASRPYVATDTQYF | TGTGCCAGCAGGCCCTACGTGGCCACAGATACGCAGTATTTT
TRBJ1-5 | . | TRBV28 | . | CASSSGTVGDQPQHF | TGTGCCAGCAGTTCCGGGACCGTCGGTGATCAGCCCCAGCATTTT
TRBJ1-4 | . | TRBV27 | . | CASSLERGGGKLFF | TGTGCCAGCAGTTTAGAGCGCGGGGGGGGAAAACTGTTTTTT
TRBJ2-4 | TRBD1 | TRBV27 | . | CASIKEAGGNIQYF | TGTGCCAGCATAAAAGAGGCAGGGGGCAACATTCAGTACTTC
TRBJ2-1 | . | TRBV18 | . | CASSSGPLYNEQFF | TGTGCCAGCTCCTCGGGTCCGCTCTACAATGAGCAGTTCTTC
TRBJ2-7 | TRBD2 | TRBV9 | . | CASSATSGRADEQYF | TGTGCCAGCAGCGCCACTAGCGGGAGGGCCGACGAGCAGTACTTC
TRBJ2-7 | . | TRBV21-1 | . | CASSKGRGLRSYEQYF | TGTGCCAGCAGCAAAGGAAGGGGGTTAAGGTCCTACGAGCAGTACTTC
TRBJ2-5 | . | TRBV28 | . | CASRGVGETQYF | TGTGCCAGCAGAGGGGTGGGGGAGACCCAGTACTTC
TRBJ1-5 | . | TRBV6-1 | . | CASGRDTYSNQPQHF | TGTGCCAGCGGGCGAGACACCTATAGCAATCAGCCCCAGCATTTT
TRBJ2-7 | TRBD2 | TRBV11-3 | . | CASSWMFRTSSCEQYF | TGTGCCAGCAGCTGGATGTTTCGGACTAGCTCCTGCGAGCAGTACTTC
TRBJ2-2 | . | TRBV7-3 | . | CASSLNPRSAAGTGELFF | TGTGCCAGCAGCTTAAACCCCCGTTCGGCAGCGGGCACCGGGGAGCTGTTTTTT
TRBJ2-7 | . | TRBV5-1 | . | CASSLTPGDEQYF | TGCGCCAGCAGCTTGACCCCCGGAGACGAGCAGTACTTC
TRBJ2-1 | TRBD2 | TRBV7-3 | . | CASSLTLAGNYNEQFF | TGTGCCAGCAGCCTTACCTTAGCGGGGAACTACAATGAGCAGTTCTTC
TRBJ2-2 | . | TRBV29-1 | . | CSAGEVGELFF | TGCAGCGCCGGGGAGGTCGGGGAGCTGTTTTTT
TRBJ2-7 | TRBD1 | TRBV7-6 | . | CASSKQGARSYEQYF | TGTGCCAGCAGCAAGCAGGGGGCGCGTTCCTACGAGCAGTACTTC
TRBJ1-1 | TRBD1 | TRBV19 | once | CASSIGWTGDDIMNTEAFF | TGTGCCAGTAGTATAGGATGGACAGGTGATGATATAATGAACACTGAAGCTTTCTTT
TRBJ2-7 | TRBD2 | TRBV9 | . | CASSAGTSGRYEQYF | TGTGCCAGCAGCGCGGGCACTAGCGGGAGGTACGAGCAGTACTTC
TRBJ2-3 | . | TRBV29-1 | . | CSAASTDTQYF | TGCAGCGCCGCTAGCACAGATACGCAGTATTTT
TRBJ1-2 | . | TRBV4-2 | . | CASSQVKTGGYTF | TGTGCCAGCAGCCAAGTCAAAACAGGGGGCTACACCTTC